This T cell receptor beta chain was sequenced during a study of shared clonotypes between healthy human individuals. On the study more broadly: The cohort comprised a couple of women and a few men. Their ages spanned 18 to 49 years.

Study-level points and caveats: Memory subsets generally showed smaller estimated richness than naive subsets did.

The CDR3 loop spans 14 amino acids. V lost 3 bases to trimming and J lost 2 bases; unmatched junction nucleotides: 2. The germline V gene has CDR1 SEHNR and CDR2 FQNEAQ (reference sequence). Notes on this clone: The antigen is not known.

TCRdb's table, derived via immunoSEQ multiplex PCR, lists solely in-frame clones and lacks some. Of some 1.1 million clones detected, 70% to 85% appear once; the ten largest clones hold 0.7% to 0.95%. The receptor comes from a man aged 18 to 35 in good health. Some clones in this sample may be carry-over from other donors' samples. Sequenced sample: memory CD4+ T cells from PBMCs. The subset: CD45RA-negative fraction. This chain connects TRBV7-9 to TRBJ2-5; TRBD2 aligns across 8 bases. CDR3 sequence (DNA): TGTGCCAGCAGCTTGGCTAGCGGGCAAGAGACCCAGTACTTC. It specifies CASSLASGQETQYF.